Each of the 17 T cell receptor beta chains below was sequenced from the same sample in a study of T-cell memory formation after mild COVID-19. TCRdb processed the 5' RACE reads anew with MiXCR; each CDR3 protein has one entry. The sample lists roughly 310,000 distinct CDR3 sequences, about 16% occurring once. Sequenced sample: PBMCs or a T cell subset sorted from them (not recorded which). All receptors derive from a man between 18 and 35 years old who had mild COVID-19 (a few samples of this study predate the infection). Cell type and time point are not known.

This chain links TRBV7-9 with TRBJ2-3, with TRBD2 identical over 7 bases. The germline CDR1 and CDR2 sequences are SEHNR and FQNEAQ (reference sequence). V shed 0 bases, J shed 8 bases, and the junction held 11 bases outside the gene matches. The CDR3 consists of 16 residues. CDR3 nucleotides: TGTGCCAGCAGCTTAGCCGAGCGGGGCCCACCAGTTACGCAGTATTTT. Residues: CASSLAERGPPVTQYF.

This clonotype was observed a handful of times. CDR3 protein: CASSFAWALVPGELFF. The CDR3 nucleotides are TGTGCCAGCAGCTTCGCCTGGGCCCTGGTCCCCGGGGAGCTGTTTTTT. The chain employs TRBV7-2 and TRBJ2-2; D call uncertain. CDR1 SGHTA and CDR2 FQGNSA come from the germline V gene. Trimming left V 3 bases short and J 6 bases short, with 17 bases between. The CDR3 is 16 amino acids.

The chain combines TRBV12-5 with TRBJ2-7; D may be TRBD1 (6 bases). V dropped 5 bases and J dropped 4 bases, with 18 bases sitting between them. The CDR3 loop spans 15 amino acids. Germline V gene lookup returns CDR1 LGHNT and CDR2 FRNRAP. CDR3 in DNA: TGTGCTAGTGGTACGGACAGCGAGAGGCGGTACGAGCAGTACGTC. This codes for CASGTDSERRYEQYV.

This clonotype was counted a few times. The chain is built from TRBV12-3 or TRBV12-4 and TRBJ2-7; 11 bases align to TRBD2. J was trimmed by 7 bases and V by 6 bases; bases with no gene match: 11. The CDR3 length is 15 residues. The CDR3 DNA reads as TGTGCCAGCAGCCAGAGGGGACTAGCGGAGGAGGAGCAGTACTTC. Its protein is CASSQRGLAEEEQYF.

This chain uses TRBV27 with TRBJ1-4; no clear D gene. CDR3 length: 14 residues. The V end lost 5 bases, the J end lost 5 bases, and 12 bases lay between the germline ends. CDR1 and CDR2 from the germline V gene are MNHEY and SMNVEV (reference sequence). The CDR3 DNA is TGTGCCAGCAGTCCGGAGGGCGGAAATGAAAAACTGTTTTTT. This codes for CASSPEGGNEKLFF.

The chain uses TRBV7-2 and TRBJ2-5; 8 nucleotides line up with TRBD2. The CDR3 runs 15 residues. Per the germline V gene, CDR1 is SGHTA and CDR2 is FQGNSA. V was clipped by 7 bases and J by 5 bases; unmatched bases: 12. CDR3 in DNA: TGTGCCAGCACTGAGCGGGGGCGGACGAGGGAGACCCAGTACTTC. Protein: CASTERGRTRETQYF.

This clonotype was seen a handful of times. The chain joins TRBV24-1 to TRBJ2-7; the D is unclear. Trimming left V 9 bases short and J 0 bases short, with 11 bases between. This CDR3 comprises 13 residues. Germline V gives CDR1 KGHDR, CDR2 SFDVKD. Written as DNA, the CDR3 is TGTGCCACCCCAATTCAGGCCTCCTACGAGCAGTACTTC. As protein: CATPIQASYEQYF.

This clonotype turned up a few times. This chain links TRBV20-1 with TRBJ1-2; D uncertain. Germline loops: CDR1 DFQATT, CDR2 SNEGSKA (reference sequence). Trimming stripped 0 bases from V and 6 bases from J, with 5 bases between. The CDR3 is 11 amino acids. CDR3 coding DNA: TGCAGTGCTAGAGATGGGCATGGCTACACCTTC. Translation: CSARDGHGYTF.

This clonotype occurred a few times. This rearrangement joins TRBV7-2 to TRBJ1-5; the D is unclear. The V and J ends lost 5 bases and 7 bases respectively, with 12 bases between them. This CDR3 contains 13 residues. Germline V gives CDR1 SGHTA, CDR2 FQGNSA. The chain's CDR3 is CASSQRGQQPQHF. The CDR3 DNA follows: TGTGCCAGCAGCCAAAGAGGGCAACAGCCCCAGCATTTT.

This clonotype was found a few times. The chain recombines TRBV7-9 with TRBJ2-3; D tentatively fits TRBD1 or TRBD2 (5 bases each). Deletions cut 5 bases from V and 0 bases from J, with 24 bases between. Germline CDR1 and CDR2: SEHNR and FQNEAQ (reference sequence). The CDR3 has 19 residues. In nucleotides, the CDR3 is TGTGCCAGCAGCGACAGCGTGTGGAAGGACGGGGCTAGCACAGATACGCAGTATTTT. Its protein is CASSDSVWKDGASTDTQYF. Based on the CDR3 plus reference TRBV7-9 and TRBJ2-3, the full variable domain is DTGVSQNPRHKITKRGQNVTFRCDPISEHNRLYWYRQTLGQGPEFLTYFQNEAQLEKSRLLSDRFSAERPKGSFSTLEIQRTEQGDSAMYLCASSDSVWKDGASTDTQYFGPGTRLTVL.

This clonotype was picked up a small number of times. The chain employs TRBV7-6 and TRBJ2-5; possible D gene TRBD2, 6 bases. Germline V lookup: CDR1 SGHVS, CDR2 FNYEAQ. The CDR3 covers 14 residues. Trimming left V 2 bases short and J 5 bases short, with 12 bases between. This CDR3 reads CASSLRSREETQYF. The CDR3 DNA follows: TGTGCCAGCAGCTTAAGAAGCCGGGAGGAGACCCAGTACTTC.

As for this clonotype: The junction does not match germline at one end; this may be a read error. This chain connects TRBV18 to TRBJ2-5; 7 positions agree with TRBD2. The CDR3 is 13 residues long. CDR1 is KGHSH and CDR2 is LQKENI in the germline V gene. The CDR3 loop is CASLLGLEESQYF. Here the CDR3 DNA reads TGTGCCAGCTTGCTTGGACTAGAAGAGTCCCAGTACTTC.

This chain connects TRBV10-3 to TRBJ2-7, with 7 positions matching TRBD1. The germline gives CDR1 ENHRY, CDR2 SYGVKD. J was trimmed by 4 bases and V by 10 bases; bases with no gene match: 7. The CDR3 is 12 amino acids. Written as DNA, the CDR3 is TGTGCCAGCCGGGACAGCAATTACGAGCAGTACGTC. Translation: CASRDSNYEQYV.

The table lists this clonotype with a few counts. The rearrangement joins TRBV6-5 to TRBJ2-7; 10 nucleotides match TRBD1. J was trimmed by 5 bases and V by 5 bases; bases with no gene match: 3. The germline gives CDR1 MNHEY, CDR2 SVGAGI. The CDR3 extends over 13 amino acids. CDR3 in amino acids: CASSMDRGDEQYF. In DNA form, the CDR3 reads TGTGCCAGCAGTATGGACAGGGGGGACGAGCAGTACTTC.

In this sample, this clonotype turned up a few times. The chain links TRBV7-8 to TRBJ2-1; 10 bases map to TRBD1. V shed 2 bases and J 12 bases; nucleotides not matched to a gene: 10. The CDR3 loop spans 15 amino acids. Germline values: CDR1 SGHVS, CDR2 FQNEAQ. The CDR3 is CASSLSGTGVLWQFF. In DNA form, the CDR3 reads TGTGCCAGCAGCTTATCCGGGACAGGGGTGTTATGGCAGTTCTTC.

This clonotype was seen ten or more times. The genes are TRBV4-2 and TRBJ2-3; D might be TRBD2 (6 bases). Deletions cut 0 bases from V and 9 bases from J, with 10 bases between. The germline V gene encodes CDR1 LGHNA and CDR2 YNFKEQ. CDR3 length: 13 amino acids. CDR3 nucleotide sequence: TGTGCCAGCAGCCAAGATGCGGCGGGAACGCAGTATTTT. Its protein product is CASSQDAAGTQYF.

Ten or more counts support this clonotype. V gene TRBV12-3 or TRBV12-4 combines with J gene TRBJ1-5; D is unresolved. Trimming removed 11 bases from V and 3 bases from J, with 14 bases in between. The CDR3 runs 13 residues. CDR3: CASAPGDNQPQHF. The CDR3 nucleotides are TGTGCCTCTGCACCTGGTGACAATCAGCCCCAGCATTTT.